The rows below give T cell receptor beta chains drawn from one sample of a study of T cell responses to AZD1222 COVID-19 vaccine. TCRdb's table, derived via immunoSEQ multiplex PCR, lists solely in-frame clones and lacks some. The sample has 140,000 to 150,000 clones, around 93% seen once; the top ten hold approximately 3.9%. The source material was peripheral blood, sampled 28 days after the second AZD1222 dose. Every receptor here comes from an adult who received the AZD1222 COVID-19 vaccine. CDR3s include the opening cysteine and the closing phenylalanine or tryptophan. Each record gives: V gene, clone size, D gene, J gene, CDR3 DNA, CDR3 protein. The D gene is left open where the match is weak. The listing skips clone size in some rows; elsewhere it reads once, few, many or a size class.

TRBV12-3/TRBV12-4	NA	NA	TRBJ1-1	TGTGCCAGCAGTCACACGAAGGATACTGAAGCTTTCTTT	CASSHTKDTEAFF
TRBV5-1	NA	NA	TRBJ1-1	TGCGCCAGCAGCTTGGAGGAGCGGTCCGCTGAAGCTTTCTTT	CASSLEERSAEAFF
TRBV5-1	NA	NA	TRBJ1-1	TGCGCCAGCAGCGGTTCCCTTACCATGAACACTGAAGCTTTCTTT	CASSGSLTMNTEAFF
TRBV24-1	NA	TRBD2	TRBJ2-1	TGTGCCACCAGTGATGGGCTAGCGGGAGGGCGGGCCTACAATGAGCAGTTCTTC	CATSDGLAGGRAYNEQFF
TRBV18	NA	TRBD1	TRBJ1-2	TGTGCCAGCCTACCTGTCCGGGACAGGGGGGGTGGCTACACCTTC	CASLPVRDRGGGYTF
TRBV6-2/TRBV6-3	NA	TRBD2	TRBJ2-5	TGTGCCAGCAGTTACTCGACTAGCGGGGGAGAGACCCAGTACTTC	CASSYSTSGGETQYF
TRBV24-1	NA	NA	TRBJ2-1	TGTGCCACCAGTGCCCTGACAGGTCCGAGCAATGAGCAGTTCTTC	CATSALTGPSNEQFF
TRBV29-1	NA	TRBD2	TRBJ2-2	TGCAGCGTTGAGGGGACTAGCGGGAGGTCCGGGGAGCTGTTTTTT	CSVEGTSGRSGELFF
TRBV6-5	NA	TRBD2	TRBJ2-7	TGTGCCAGTGGAGTTAGCGGGGTCCCCTACGAGCAGTACTTC	CASGVSGVPYEQYF
TRBV6-5	NA	TRBD2	TRBJ2-7	TGTGCCAGCAGTTACAGACTAGCGGGACCCTACGAGCAGTACTTC	CASSYRLAGPYEQYF
TRBV3-1/TRBV3-2	NA	TRBD2	TRBJ2-2	TGTGCCAGCAACCAAAGACTAGCGCTTAACACCGGGGAGCTGTTTTTT	CASNQRLALNTGELFF
TRBV18	NA	NA	TRBJ1-1	TGTGCCAGCTCACTTCACCGGGACGGGCGTGAAGCTTTCTTT	CASSLHRDGREAFF
TRBV6-4	NA	NA	TRBJ1-2	TGTGCCAGCAGTGACTACCCCGTGGGTGGCTACACCTTC	CASSDYPVGGYTF
TRBV4-2	NA	TRBD1	TRBJ1-5	TGTGCCAGCAGCCAAGGAGGAGGGGGCCCTCAGCCCCAGCATTTT	CASSQGGGGPQPQHF
TRBV19	NA	TRBD1	TRBJ1-5	TGTGCCAGTAGTACGGGACAGGGTAAAGGTCCCCAGCATTTT	CASSTGQGKGPQHF
TRBV6-4	NA	NA	TRBJ1-5	TGTGCCAGCAGTGGTGAGGGGGGGGCAGGCCAGCCCCAGCATTTT	CASSGEGGAGQPQHF
TRBV6-4	NA	TRBD2	TRBJ2-3	TGTGCCAGCAGTGAGGCTAGCGGGACAGATACGCAGTATTTT	CASSEASGTDTQYF
TRBV6-4	NA	TRBD2	TRBJ2-3	TGTGCCAGCAGTGACTCGACTAGCGGGGGGGCAGATACGCAGTATTTT	CASSDSTSGGADTQYF
TRBV2	NA	TRBD1	TRBJ2-3	TGTGCCAGCAGAACGGGACAGGGGAGCACAGATACGCAGTATTTT	CASRTGQGSTDTQYF
TRBV13	NA	TRBD1	TRBJ2-7	TGTGCCAGCAGCGGACACAGGGGGGCCGAGCAGTACTTC	CASSGHRGAEQYF
TRBV24-1	NA	TRBD1	TRBJ1-2	TGTGCCACCAATGACAGGGCTGGCTACACCTTC	CATNDRAGYTF
TRBV30	large	NA	TRBJ1-2	TGTGCCTGGAACGTCGACGGTGGGGGCTACACCTTC	CAWNVDGGGYTF
TRBV6-2/TRBV6-3	NA	TRBD2	TRBJ2-7	TGTGCCAGCAGTCTACTAGCGGTATCGTTAGAGCAGTACTTC	CASSLLAVSLEQYF
TRBV28	NA	NA	TRBJ1-5	TGTGCCAGCAGTGCCGATAGCAATCAGCCCCAGCATTTT	CASSADSNQPQHF
TRBV7-9	NA	NA	TRBJ1-5	TGTGCCAGCAGCTTTGGGGCTCAGCCCCAGCATTTT	CASSFGAQPQHF
TRBV6-4	NA	TRBD1	TRBJ1-2	TGTGCCAGCAGACAGGGGGCCAGCTATGGCTACACCTTC	CASRQGASYGYTF
TRBV6-2/TRBV6-3	NA	NA	TRBJ2-5	TGTGCCAGCAGTTACGTGTGGGGGTTGCGGAACCAAGAGACCCAGTACTTC	CASSYVWGLRNQETQYF
TRBV27	NA	TRBD1	TRBJ1-5	TGTGCCAGCAGTCCGACGACAGGGGGCAGCAATCAGCCCCAGCATTTT	CASSPTTGGSNQPQHF
TRBV19	NA	NA	TRBJ1-5	TGTGCCAGTAGTATGGGCCGTATGGAGCCCCAGCATTTT	CASSMGRMEPQHF
TRBV10-3	NA	NA	TRBJ1-2	TGTGCCATCAGTGATTGGGCTTACGGCTACACCTTC	CAISDWAYGYTF
TRBV19	NA	NA	TRBJ1-3	TGTGCCAGTGATCCCGGGCGGACCGCTTCCTCTGGAAACACCATATATTTT	CASDPGRTASSGNTIYF
TRBV7-6	NA	NA	TRBJ1-1	TGTGCCAGCAGCTTGTGGACCGACTACACTGAAGCTTTCTTT	CASSLWTDYTEAFF
TRBV5-1	NA	TRBD2	TRBJ2-7	TGCGCCAGCAGCACAACCGGACGGGAGGCCTACGAGCAGTACTTC	CASSTTGREAYEQYF
TRBV5-1	NA	TRBD1	TRBJ1-1	TGCGCCAGCAGCTCGACAGGGGGCTGGGTCACTGAAGCTTTCTTT	CASSSTGGWVTEAFF
TRBV19	NA	NA	TRBJ1-4	TGTGCCAGTAGTATTCGGCAGTCTAATGAAAAACTGTTTTTT	CASSIRQSNEKLFF
TRBV24-1	NA	TRBD1	TRBJ2-2	TGTGCCACCAGTGCGCAGGGGGCGCGGGACACCGGGGAGCTGTTTTTT	CATSAQGARDTGELFF
TRBV11-2	NA	NA	TRBJ2-2	TGTGCCAGCAGCTTAGATAGGCAGCCGACCGGGGAGCTGTTTTTT	CASSLDRQPTGELFF
TRBV30	NA	NA	TRBJ2-1	TGTGCCTGGAGTCCTGGAGGAGGGACCTACTACAATGAGCAGTTCTTC	CAWSPGGGTYYNEQFF
TRBV18	NA	TRBD2	TRBJ2-2	TGTGCCAGCTCACCGGGACTAGCGGGAGTCCCCACGGTAGACACCGGGGAGCTGTTTTTT	CASSPGLAGVPTVDTGELFF
TRBV11-2	NA	NA	TRBJ2-1	TGTGCCAGCAGCGCCGACTCGTACAATGAGCAGTTCTTC	CASSADSYNEQFF
TRBV19	NA	TRBD2	TRBJ2-7	TGTGCCAGTAGTAAGGGTAGCGGGGACTCCTACGAGCAGTACTTC	CASSKGSGDSYEQYF
TRBV21-1	NA	NA	TRBJ2-1	TGTGCCAGCAGCAGGCGGCTAGCGGACAATGAGCAGTTCTTC	CASSRRLADNEQFF
TRBV6-6	NA	TRBD1	TRBJ1-1	TGTGCCAGCAAGGGACAGGGGGCCACTGAAGCTTTCTTT	CASKGQGATEAFF
TRBV7-9	NA	NA	TRBJ1-6	TGTGCCAGCAGCTTAAGAGGGAACTCCTATAATTCACCCCTCCACTTT	CASSLRGNSYNSPLHF
TRBV19	NA	TRBD1	TRBJ2-1	TGTGCCAGTAGGCTTCCGGGACAGAGCAATGAGCAGTTCTTC	CASRLPGQSNEQFF
TRBV7-8	NA	NA	TRBJ2-5	TGTGCCAGCAGCCTTTTCGGCGAGCGACTCCAAGAGACCCAGTACTTC	CASSLFGERLQETQYF
TRBV5-4	NA	TRBD1	TRBJ2-2	TGTGCCAGCAGCTCGGGGACAGGGAACACCGGGGAGCTGTTTTTT	CASSSGTGNTGELFF
TRBV29-1	NA	TRBD2	TRBJ2-1	TGCAGCGTTCCACCGGGACTAGCGGGAGGGCTCAGCTCCTACAATGAGCAGTTCTTC	CSVPPGLAGGLSSYNEQFF
TRBV7-2	NA	NA	TRBJ2-5	TGTGCCAGCAGCTTAGGAGGCGGCGGGGGCCGAGAGACCCAGTACTTC	CASSLGGGGGRETQYF